Below, 21 T cell receptor beta chains from the same sample are listed, as sequenced in a study of cytomegalovirus exposure and HLA in healthy donors. The primer mix had 60 Vbeta and 13 Jbeta primers. Assay used: immunoSEQ multiplex PCR; TCRdb lists only in-frame clones, some missing. The sample includes 150,000 to 200,000 clones, 70% to 90% of them seen just once. Sequencing was carried out using PBMCs. These receptors originate from a woman younger than 35 in good health and CMV-seropositive.

DNA for the CDR3: TGTGCCAGCAGCTTGCAAGGGGCTGGAAACACCATATATTTT. Translation: CASSLQGAGNTIYF. The chain employs TRBV5-4 and TRBJ1-3, with D tentatively TRBD1 (5 bases). The V gene lost 1 base and the J gene lost 2 bases, with 7 bases spanning the gap. CDR3 size: 14 residues. CDR1 is SGHNT, CDR2 YYREEE, per germline (reference sequence).

The chain uses TRBV2 and TRBJ1-2; 9 nucleotides agree with TRBD1. V dropped 6 bases and J dropped 14; count of bases not matched to a gene: 10. The length of the CDR3 is 12 residues. CDR1 is SNHLY, CDR2 FYNNEI, per germline. Here the CDR3 reads CASSPDDRGWTF. The DNA of the CDR3 is TGTGCCAGCAGCCCAGACGACAGGGGGTGGACCTTC.

This clone was seen more than once but under ten times. The J gene is TRBJ2-2, the V gene TRBV9, with a tentative D call TRBD2 (5 bases). Germline V gene sequence: CDR1 SGDLS, CDR2 YYNGEE. V lost 3 bases, J lost 5 bases, and 14 bases lay in between. The CDR3 totals 15 residues. The CDR3: CASSAEGGVTGELFF. The CDR3 DNA reads TGTGCCAGCAGCGCCGAGGGTGGGGTAACCGGGGAGCTGTTTTTT.

This chain connects TRBV27 to TRBJ1-2, with 9 bases matching TRBD1. The CDR3 consists of 18 residues. Germline values: CDR1 MNHEY, CDR2 SMNVEV (reference sequence). The junction had 13 bases not matched to a gene; V was cut back by 3 bases and J by 2 bases. CDR3 protein: CASSFLDRGSLENYGYTF. In DNA form, the CDR3 reads TGTGCCAGCAGTTTCTTAGACAGGGGGAGTCTCGAAAACTATGGCTACACCTTC.

Worth noting for this clone: The sample contains more than one DNA sequence encoding this CDR3. The chain is built from TRBV25-1 and TRBJ1-4; 8 positions match TRBD1. V trimming: 6 bases; J trimming: 6 bases; junction bases outside the gene matches: 3. The CDR3 is 13 amino acids. Germline CDR1 reads MGHDK; CDR2 reads SYGVNS. CDR3 sequence: CASSDRGDEKLFF. For the CDR3, the DNA is TGTGCCAGCAGCGACAGGGGCGATGAAAAACTGTTTTTT.

The CDR3 loop is CASTTGWGDRGSANYGYTF. The CDR3 nucleotides read TGTGCCAGCACCACCGGTTGGGGGGACAGGGGTAGCGCTAACTATGGCTACACCTTC. The chain is built from TRBV7-9 and TRBJ1-2, with 10 bases fitting TRBD1. The V segment lost 7 bases and the J segment 0 bases; nucleotides outside the gene matches: 17. Germline values: CDR1 SEHNR, CDR2 FQNEAQ (reference sequence). The CDR3 covers 19 residues.

This clone was recorded only once. V and J are TRBV5-3 and TRBJ2-1; D is possibly TRBD2 (5 bases). TRBV5-3 falls under the ORF class, with uncertain function. The CDR3 covers 13 residues. Trimming shortened V by 4 bases and J by 5 bases, and 10 bases separated the two germline ends. CDR3 in DNA: TGTGCCAGAAGCAAAGACGGGAACAATGAGCAGTTCTTC. It is translated as CARSKDGNNEQFF.

The chain is built from TRBV19 and TRBJ2-3, with D perhaps TRBD2 (7 bases). The CDR3 runs to 15 residues. The V and J ends lost 3 bases and 2 bases respectively, with 12 bases between them. CDR1 is LNHDA and CDR2 is SQIVND in the germline V gene (reference sequence). The CDR3 nucleotides read TGTGCCAGTAGTATGGGCGGGGGCTTCACAGATACGCAGTATTTT. This encodes CASSMGGGFTDTQYF.

This chain connects TRBV14 to TRBJ1-6, with TRBD1 identical over 8 bases. Trimming removed 3 bases from V and 8 bases from J; junction bases left unmatched: 0. This CDR3 region has 13 residues. CDR1 and CDR2 (germline): SGHDN, FVKESK. The CDR3 reads CASSQTGDSPLHF. CDR3 sequence (DNA): TGTGCCAGCAGCCAGACAGGGGATTCACCCCTCCACTTT. The whole variable domain, filled in from reference TRBV14 and TRBJ1-6, reads EAGVTQFPSHSVIEKGQTVTLRCDPISGHDNLYWYRRVMGKEIKFLLHFVKESKQDESGMPNNRFLAERTGGTYSTLKVQPAELEDSGVYFCASSQTGDSPLHFGNGTRLTVT.

V is TRBV19 and J is TRBJ2-3; TRBD2 might be the D (5 bases). CDR3 length: 15 residues. Germline CDR1 and CDR2: LNHDA and SQIVND (reference sequence). V was shortened by 5 bases and J by 3 bases, with 15 bases between the two germline ends. CDR3 sequence reads: CASSQGNGRTDTQYF. The CDR3 bases are TGTGCCAGTAGTCAAGGGAATGGGAGAACAGATACGCAGTATTTT.

This clone was picked up a small number of times. The chain recombines TRBV29-1 with TRBJ2-1; possibly TRBD1 for D (5 bases). This CDR3 spans 14 amino acids. CDR1 and CDR2 (germline): SQVTM, ANQGSEA. Trimming left V 4 bases short and J 9 bases short, with 19 bases between. Here the CDR3 reads CSVVGQGSSGEQFF. The CDR3 coding sequence is TGCAGCGTTGTGGGCCAGGGAAGTTCGGGTGAGCAGTTCTTC.

This chain uses TRBV30 with TRBJ2-3; 7 nucleotides align to TRBD2. Losses at the gene ends were 3 bases for V and 0 bases for J; bases not matched to a gene: 3. The CDR3 consists of 14 residues. Germline CDR1 is GTSNPN and CDR2 is SVGIG (reference sequence). The CDR3 here is CAWSGGISTDTQYF. The DNA for the CDR3 is TGTGCCTGGAGCGGGGGGATTAGCACAGATACGCAGTATTTT.

This chain links TRBV6-1 with TRBJ1-2; perhaps TRBD1 as D (6 bases). This CDR3 is built from 14 residues. The V and J ends lost 6 bases and 2 bases respectively, with 13 bases between them. CDR1 and CDR2 from the germline V gene are MNHNS and SASEGT. The chain's CDR3 is CASSADRGNYGYTF. The CDR3 DNA sequence: TGTGCCAGCAGCGCGGACAGAGGGAACTATGGCTACACCTTC.

The V and J genes are TRBV7-2 and TRBJ1-2; 9 positions match TRBD1. This CDR3 has 15 amino acids. From germline, CDR1 is SGHTA and CDR2 FQGNSA. V shed 5 bases, J shed 5 bases, and the junction held 9 bases outside the gene matches. The CDR3: CASSPGTGLGYGYTF. The DNA for the CDR3 is TGTGCCAGCAGCCCGGGGACAGGGTTAGGTTATGGCTACACCTTC. Combining the CDR3 with reference TRBV7-2 and TRBJ1-2 gives the whole variable domain GAGVSQSPSNKVTEKGKDVELRCDPISGHTALYWYRQSLGQGLEFLIYFQGNSAPDKSGLPSDRFSAERTGGSVSTLTIQRTQQEDSAVYLCASSPGTGLGYGYTFGSGTRLTVV.

The chain is built from TRBV6-1 and TRBJ2-5; 9 positions agree with TRBD2. The ends lost 8 bases at V and 6 bases at J; junction bases unmatched: 10. The CDR3 runs 14 residues. Looked up from germline, CDR1 is MNHNS and CDR2 is SASEGT. The CDR3 loop is CASLPGTSKKTQYF. The CDR3 DNA is TGTGCCAGCCTTCCCGGGACTAGCAAAAAGACCCAGTACTTC.

This clone was seen more than once but under ten times. This sequence joins TRBV7-9 and TRBJ2-5; 7 bases map to TRBD2. The CDR3 totals 13 residues. CDR1 is SEHNR, CDR2 FQNEAQ, per germline (reference sequence). After removal of 0 bases from V and 5 bases from J, the junction contained 0 bases not matched to a gene. CDR3 bases: TGTGCCAGCAGCTTAGCTAGCGGGGAGACCCAGTACTTC. Protein sequence: CASSLASGETQYF.

V usage is TRBV6-5 and J usage is TRBJ2-7; 8 bases map to TRBD1. The junction had 7 bases not matched to a gene; V was cut back by 5 bases and J by 1 base. Per germline, CDR1 MNHEY and CDR2 SVGAGI. The CDR3 covers 15 residues. CDR3 in amino acids: CASSRTGTESYEQYF. CDR3 nucleotide sequence: TGTGCCAGCAGTCGGACAGGGACCGAATCCTACGAGCAGTACTTC.

The sample holds a few counts of this clone. The chain employs TRBV19 and TRBJ2-7, with D possibly TRBD1 on 6 matching bases. This CDR3 has 15 residues. V dropped 1 base and J dropped 6 bases, with 16 bases sitting between them. Per the germline V gene, CDR1 is LNHDA and CDR2 is SQIVND (reference sequence). The DNA of the CDR3 is TGTGCCAGTAGTATAGGTGGGGGCGGATCCCGCGAGCAGTACTTC. Protein product: CASSIGGGGSREQYF.

This clone showed up just a few times. V and J are TRBV14 and TRBJ2-1, with 7 bases lining up with TRBD2. Per the germline V gene, CDR1 is SGHDN and CDR2 is FVKESK. With V trimmed by 2 bases and J by 7 bases, 11 bases remained unmatched. The CDR3 sequence is 16 residues long. The CDR3 spells CASSQIRRGSGNEQFF. The DNA for the CDR3 is TGTGCCAGCAGCCAAATTCGGCGGGGGAGTGGTAATGAGCAGTTCTTC. The full variable domain, in which reference TRBV14 and TRBJ2-1 provide the parts outside the CDR3, is EAGVTQFPSHSVIEKGQTVTLRCDPISGHDNLYWYRRVMGKEIKFLLHFVKESKQDESGMPNNRFLAERTGGTYSTLKVQPAELEDSGVYFCASSQIRRGSGNEQFFGPGTRLTVL.

V usage is TRBV5-1 and J usage is TRBJ2-2; 9 positions agree with TRBD1. The J segment lost 5 bases and the V segment lost 3 bases, leaving 8 bases of the junction unmatched. This CDR3 region has 16 residues. The germline CDR1 and CDR2 sequences are SGHRS and YFSETQ. Here the CDR3 DNA reads TGCGCCAGCAGCTCCCCTTGGACAGGGGCTACCGGGGAGCTGTTTTTT. Translated: CASSSPWTGATGELFF.

The V call is TRBV28, the J call TRBJ1-5; TRBD1 matches at 7 bases. This CDR3 contains 15 residues. From germline, CDR1 is MDHEN and CDR2 SYDVKM. The V and J ends lost 6 bases and 2 bases, in that order; junction bases with no gene match: 7. The chain's CDR3 is CASSTAGTGNQPQHF. CDR3 sequence (DNA): TGTGCCAGCAGCACCGCCGGGACAGGCAATCAGCCCCAGCATTTT.